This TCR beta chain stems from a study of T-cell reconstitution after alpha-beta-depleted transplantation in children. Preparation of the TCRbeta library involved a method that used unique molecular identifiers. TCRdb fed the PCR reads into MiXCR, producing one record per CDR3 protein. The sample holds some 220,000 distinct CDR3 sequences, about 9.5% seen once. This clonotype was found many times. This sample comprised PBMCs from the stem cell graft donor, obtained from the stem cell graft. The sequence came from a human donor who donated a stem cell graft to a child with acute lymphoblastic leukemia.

CDR3 in amino acids: CASSRQGLYTEAFF. For the CDR3, the DNA is TGTGCCAGCAGCCGACAGGGTCTGTACACTGAAGCTTTCTTT. The chain links TRBV5-6 to TRBJ1-1, with 7 bases fitting TRBD1. Germline loops: CDR1 SGHDT, CDR2 YYEEEE. The trim removed 4 bases at V and 3 bases at J, leaving 6 bases unmatched. The CDR3 runs to 14 residues. Filled out from reference TRBV5-6 and TRBJ1-1, the complete variable domain reads DAGVTQSPTHLIKTRGQQVTLRCSPKSGHDTVSWYQQALGQGPQFIFQYYEEEERQRGNFPDRFSGHQFPNYSSELNVNALLLGDSALYLCASSRQGLYTEAFFGQGTRLTVV.